A selection of T cell receptor beta chains follows, all from one sample in a study of T cell repertoires in cytomegalovirus infection. Which antigens these TCRs recognize remains unknown. TCRdb analysed the reads with MiXCR anew, one entry per CDR3 protein. The repertoire holds 350,000 to 400,000 distinct CDR3 sequences, just under 35% seen once, with approximately 15% in the top ten. Sample: cultured PBMCs, taken from culture after CMV antigen stimulation. The receptor set was obtained from a human donor in good health (CMV status not recorded). Some clones in this sample may be carry-over from other donors' samples. Each CDR3 is given with its conserved first and last residue. D genes are given only for firm matches. Part of the rows lack a size; the others show once, few, many or a class for expanded clones.

len: 14; d_gene: .; v_gene: TRBV7-9; j_gene: TRBJ2-3; abundance: .; CDR3nt: TGTGCCAGCAGCTTCGGGATAGCGGCAGATACGCAGTATTTT; CDR3aa: CASSFGIAADTQYF
len: 15; d_gene: .; v_gene: TRBV4-1; j_gene: TRBJ1-1; abundance: few; CDR3nt: TGCGCCAGCAGCCAAGAAACCGCGGTTGTCACTGAAGCTTTCTTT; CDR3aa: CASSQETAVVTEAFF
len: 15; d_gene: TRBD2; v_gene: TRBV6-2/TRBV6-3; j_gene: TRBJ2-1; abundance: .; CDR3nt: TGTGCCAGCAGTTCGGAGCGGGAGGGCCTGATTGAGCAGTTCTTC; CDR3aa: CASSSEREGLIEQFF
len: 14; d_gene: TRBD1; v_gene: TRBV12-3/TRBV12-4; j_gene: TRBJ1-3; abundance: .; CDR3nt: TGTGCCAGCAGTTTACTGGACAGGGGATACACCATATATTTT; CDR3aa: CASSLLDRGYTIYF
len: 18; d_gene: TRBD2; v_gene: TRBV7-2; j_gene: TRBJ2-3; abundance: few; CDR3nt: TGTGCCAGCAGCCCTAACCCTCGGCAGCGGGACCCCACAGATACGCAGTATTTT; CDR3aa: CASSPNPRQRDPTDTQYF
len: 14; d_gene: TRBD2; v_gene: TRBV12-3/TRBV12-4; j_gene: TRBJ2-1; abundance: few; CDR3nt: TGTGCCAGCACCATGGGACTAGCGAGCAATGAGCAGTTCTTC; CDR3aa: CASTMGLASNEQFF
len: 11; d_gene: .; v_gene: TRBV20-1; j_gene: TRBJ2-7; abundance: .; CDR3nt: TGCAGTGCTAGGGCCGGTTACGAGCAGTACTTC; CDR3aa: CSARAGYEQYF
len: 16; d_gene: TRBD2; v_gene: TRBV4-3; j_gene: TRBJ2-5; abundance: few; CDR3nt: TGCGCCAGCAGCCCCAAGGCTAGCGGGAGTCGGGAGACCCAGTACTTC; CDR3aa: CASSPKASGSRETQYF
len: 19; d_gene: TRBD1; v_gene: TRBV20-1; j_gene: TRBJ1-6; abundance: .; CDR3nt: TGCAGTGCTAGGTCGAGCGGGGGAAGGGGGCGTTGGGAAAATTCACCCCTCCACTTT; CDR3aa: CSARSSGGRGRWENSPLHF
len: 15; d_gene: .; v_gene: TRBV9; j_gene: TRBJ2-1; abundance: few; CDR3nt: TGTGCCAGCAGTGTCGGGACTCTCGGTCGAAATGAGCAGTTCTTC; CDR3aa: CASSVGTLGRNEQFF
len: 13; d_gene: .; v_gene: TRBV11-2; j_gene: TRBJ2-1; abundance: .; CDR3nt: TGTGCCAGCAGCAATAAGTTAGATACGGAGCAGTTCTTC; CDR3aa: CASSNKLDTEQFF
len: 17; d_gene: TRBD1; v_gene: TRBV2; j_gene: TRBJ1-6; abundance: few; CDR3nt: TGTGCCAGCAGTGAAGCGTCTCAGGGGGGAATCAATTCACCCCTCCACTTT; CDR3aa: CASSEASQGGINSPLHF
len: 13; d_gene: TRBD1; v_gene: TRBV9; j_gene: TRBJ2-7; abundance: .; CDR3nt: TGTGCCAGCAGCCCAACAGGGGGCCGCGAGCAGTACTTC; CDR3aa: CASSPTGGREQYF
len: 15; d_gene: .; v_gene: TRBV4-3; j_gene: TRBJ1-2; abundance: .; CDR3nt: TGCGCCAGCAGCCAAGGGTCAGGAGAAAGCTATGGCTACACCTTC; CDR3aa: CASSQGSGESYGYTF
len: 15; d_gene: TRBD1; v_gene: TRBV6-5; j_gene: TRBJ1-2; abundance: .; CDR3nt: TGTGCCAGCAGTTATTATCGGACAGGGTACTATGGCTACACCTTC; CDR3aa: CASSYYRTGYYGYTF
len: 13; d_gene: .; v_gene: TRBV6-2/TRBV6-3; j_gene: TRBJ1-6; abundance: .; CDR3nt: TGTGCCAGCAGTTACGGTTTTGGATCACCCCTCCACTTT; CDR3aa: CASSYGFGSPLHF
len: 17; d_gene: TRBD1; v_gene: TRBV10-3; j_gene: TRBJ1-6; abundance: .; CDR3nt: TGTGCCATCAGTGAAGACAGGGAGGATTCCTATAATTCACCCCTCCACTTT; CDR3aa: CAISEDREDSYNSPLHF
len: 17; d_gene: .; v_gene: TRBV6-2/TRBV6-3; j_gene: TRBJ2-3; abundance: few; CDR3nt: TGTGCCAGCAGTTACTCAACCAGGTCAGCCCCCACAGATACGCAGTATTTT; CDR3aa: CASSYSTRSAPTDTQYF
len: 12; d_gene: TRBD2; v_gene: TRBV7-8; j_gene: TRBJ2-7; abundance: many; CDR3nt: TGTGCCAGCAGCTGGCGGGAGTACGAGCAGTACTTC; CDR3aa: CASSWREYEQYF
len: 14; d_gene: .; v_gene: TRBV12-3/TRBV12-4; j_gene: TRBJ1-1; abundance: once; CDR3nt: TGTGCCAGCACCCGACGGGGGGTCCCCACTGAAGCTTTCTTT; CDR3aa: CASTRRGVPTEAFF
len: 13; d_gene: .; v_gene: TRBV4-1; j_gene: TRBJ2-7; abundance: .; CDR3nt: TGCGCCAGCAGCCAAGATTTCTTCTACGAGCAGTACTTC; CDR3aa: CASSQDFFYEQYF
len: 15; d_gene: TRBD2; v_gene: TRBV6-1; j_gene: TRBJ2-1; abundance: .; CDR3nt: TGTGCCAGCAGTGCGACTAGCGGGAGGTCTAATGAGCAGTTCTTC; CDR3aa: CASSATSGRSNEQFF
len: 15; d_gene: TRBD1; v_gene: TRBV7-9; j_gene: TRBJ2-7; abundance: .; CDR3nt: TGTGCCAGCAGCTCCGACCAGGGGGTTTCCTACGAGCAGTACTTC; CDR3aa: CASSSDQGVSYEQYF
len: 17; d_gene: TRBD2; v_gene: TRBV20-1; j_gene: TRBJ2-1; abundance: .; CDR3nt: TGCAGTGCTAGGAGCCTTCCTACTAGCGGGAGTGGGCATGAGCAGTTCTTC; CDR3aa: CSARSLPTSGSGHEQFF
len: 14; d_gene: .; v_gene: TRBV7-2; j_gene: TRBJ1-6; abundance: few; CDR3nt: TGTGCCAGCAGCTTAGAGGGAGGCGGCTCACCCCTCCACTTT; CDR3aa: CASSLEGGGSPLHF
len: 15; d_gene: TRBD1; v_gene: TRBV6-2/TRBV6-3; j_gene: TRBJ2-3; abundance: .; CDR3nt: TGTGCCAGCAGCGGGGACAGGGGGCATGGAGATACGCAGTATTTT; CDR3aa: CASSGDRGHGDTQYF
len: 15; d_gene: .; v_gene: TRBV27; j_gene: TRBJ1-1; abundance: .; CDR3nt: TGTGCCAGCAGTCCCACCGCAATAATCAACACTGAAGCTTTCTTT; CDR3aa: CASSPTAIINTEAFF
len: 14; d_gene: .; v_gene: TRBV6-1; j_gene: TRBJ2-1; abundance: .; CDR3nt: TGTGCCAGCAGTACCGGGCCGGGGTACAATGAGCAGTTCTTC; CDR3aa: CASSTGPGYNEQFF
len: 16; d_gene: TRBD1; v_gene: TRBV19; j_gene: TRBJ2-4; abundance: few; CDR3nt: TGTGCCAGTAGTATCCCCCCGGGACAGGGGAAAAACATTCAGTACTTC; CDR3aa: CASSIPPGQGKNIQYF
len: 15; d_gene: TRBD2; v_gene: TRBV27; j_gene: TRBJ2-3; abundance: once; CDR3nt: TGTGCCAGCAGTTACCAGACTAGCAGCACAGATACGCAGTATTTT; CDR3aa: CASSYQTSSTDTQYF
len: 15; d_gene: TRBD2; v_gene: TRBV5-4; j_gene: TRBJ2-5; abundance: many; CDR3nt: TGTGCCAGCAGCGGGAGCGGGAGGGCGGGGGAGACCCAGTACTTC; CDR3aa: CASSGSGRAGETQYF
len: 12; d_gene: .; v_gene: TRBV10-3; j_gene: TRBJ1-5; abundance: .; CDR3nt: TGTGCCATCAGGGATCGCAATCAGCCCCAGCATTTT; CDR3aa: CAIRDRNQPQHF
len: 14; d_gene: TRBD2; v_gene: TRBV20-1; j_gene: TRBJ2-3; abundance: .; CDR3nt: TGCAGTGCTCGTTCCGGGGGGGGAGGAGATACGCAGTATTTT; CDR3aa: CSARSGGGGDTQYF
len: 16; d_gene: .; v_gene: TRBV6-5; j_gene: TRBJ2-6; abundance: .; CDR3nt: TGTGCCAGCAGTTATGGGGAATTCTCTGGGGCCAACGTCCTGACTTTC; CDR3aa: CASSYGEFSGANVLTF
len: 16; d_gene: TRBD2; v_gene: TRBV7-2; j_gene: TRBJ2-2; abundance: many; CDR3nt: TGTGCCAGCAGTCCAGACAGCGGGAGGGCCGGCGGGGAGCTGTTTTTT; CDR3aa: CASSPDSGRAGGELFF
len: 14; d_gene: .; v_gene: TRBV28; j_gene: TRBJ1-1; abundance: .; CDR3nt: TGTGCCTGCAGTCCCGATCCGGCGAGCACTGAAGCTTTCTTT; CDR3aa: CACSPDPASTEAFF
len: 13; d_gene: .; v_gene: TRBV12-3/TRBV12-4; j_gene: TRBJ2-2; abundance: .; CDR3nt: TGTGCCAGCAGTTTCGGGGACGGCGGGGAGCTGTTTTTT; CDR3aa: CASSFGDGGELFF
len: 16; d_gene: .; v_gene: TRBV19; j_gene: TRBJ2-7; abundance: .; CDR3nt: TGTGCCAGTAGTATCTCCCCCCGGAGCGCCTACTACGAGCAGTACTTC; CDR3aa: CASSISPRSAYYEQYF
len: 11; d_gene: .; v_gene: TRBV7-2; j_gene: TRBJ2-7; abundance: many; CDR3nt: TGTGCCAGCGGAGTAGGCTACGAGCAGTACTTC; CDR3aa: CASGVGYEQYF
len: 15; d_gene: .; v_gene: TRBV11-3; j_gene: TRBJ2-1; abundance: once; CDR3nt: TGTGCCAGCAGCCCTTGGGACTCGTCTACCAATGAGCAGTTCTTC; CDR3aa: CASSPWDSSTNEQFF
len: 11; d_gene: TRBD1; v_gene: TRBV19; j_gene: TRBJ2-7; abundance: few; CDR3nt: TGTGCCAGTAGCGACAGGGAAAAGCAGTACTTC; CDR3aa: CASSDREKQYF
len: 15; d_gene: .; v_gene: TRBV11-2; j_gene: TRBJ2-3; abundance: .; CDR3nt: TGTGCCAGCAGCTTGATCGGGACGGGAACAGATACGCAGTATTTT; CDR3aa: CASSLIGTGTDTQYF
len: 11; d_gene: .; v_gene: TRBV7-9; j_gene: TRBJ2-2; abundance: few; CDR3nt: TGTGCCAGCAGCTTCGGCGGGACGTTGTTTTTT; CDR3aa: CASSFGGTLFF
len: 14; d_gene: .; v_gene: TRBV6-2/TRBV6-3; j_gene: TRBJ1-1; abundance: .; CDR3nt: TGTGCCACCCGTCGCTCCGGGACAAGGATTGAAGCTTTCTTT; CDR3aa: CATRRSGTRIEAFF
len: 13; d_gene: .; v_gene: TRBV10-1; j_gene: TRBJ2-4; abundance: .; CDR3nt: TGCGCCAGGCCCGGGACAACCAAAAACATTCAGTACTTC; CDR3aa: CARPGTTKNIQYF
len: 14; d_gene: TRBD2; v_gene: TRBV19; j_gene: TRBJ2-1; abundance: .; CDR3nt: TGTGCCAGTATCGACACAAGCGGGAGGGGAGAGCAGTTCTTC; CDR3aa: CASIDTSGRGEQFF
len: 16; d_gene: TRBD2; v_gene: TRBV7-9; j_gene: TRBJ2-3; abundance: .; CDR3nt: TGTGCCAGCAGCTTGTTAGCGGGAGTGATCACAGATACGCAGTATTTT; CDR3aa: CASSLLAGVITDTQYF
len: 15; d_gene: TRBD2; v_gene: TRBV7-4; j_gene: TRBJ2-1; abundance: .; CDR3nt: TGTGCCAGCAGCTTACGGGGACTAGCGCAAAATGAGCAGTTCTTC; CDR3aa: CASSLRGLAQNEQFF
len: 21; d_gene: TRBD1; v_gene: TRBV4-3; j_gene: TRBJ2-1; abundance: few; CDR3nt: TGCGCCAGCAGCCAAGATTCCAGGACAGGGCACCGGGACTTTCGAAACAATGAGCAGTTCTTC; CDR3aa: CASSQDSRTGHRDFRNNEQFF
len: 15; d_gene: TRBD1; v_gene: TRBV7-2; j_gene: TRBJ2-4; abundance: few; CDR3nt: TGTGCCAGCAGCTTAGGGACTGACAGGGGTTACATTCAGTACTTC; CDR3aa: CASSLGTDRGYIQYF
len: 15; d_gene: .; v_gene: TRBV12-3/TRBV12-4; j_gene: TRBJ2-1; abundance: .; CDR3nt: TGTGCCAGCAGCAACTCCGGACAGCCCGACAATGAGCAGTTCTTC; CDR3aa: CASSNSGQPDNEQFF
len: 11; d_gene: .; v_gene: TRBV10-3; j_gene: TRBJ1-3; abundance: few; CDR3nt: TGTGCCATCTCGCCGGGAAACACCATATATTTT; CDR3aa: CAISPGNTIYF
len: 13; d_gene: .; v_gene: TRBV3-1; j_gene: TRBJ1-6; abundance: .; CDR3nt: TGTGCCAGCAGCCAAGATCTTGGATCACCCCTCCACTTT; CDR3aa: CASSQDLGSPLHF
len: 16; d_gene: TRBD2; v_gene: TRBV6-1; j_gene: TRBJ2-3; abundance: .; CDR3nt: TGTGCCAGCAGTGCACTCGCGGGAGTAGGTGCAGATACGCAGTATTTT; CDR3aa: CASSALAGVGADTQYF